These T cell receptor beta chains were read from a single sample in a study of blood T cell repertoires in COVID-19. TCRdb's table, derived via immunoSEQ multiplex PCR, lists solely in-frame clones and lacks some. The data show about 270,000 clones, about four fifths seen once. The specimen sequenced was peripheral blood. These receptors were collected from an elderly man with acute or convalescent COVID-19. Each CDR3 is given with its conserved first and last residue. The D gene is left open where the match is weak. Only some rows state a clone size, as once, few, many or a class for expanded clones.

>19|TRBV11-3|TRBJ2-2|-|-
CASSQQAGQGGLNTGELFF
TGTGCCAGCAGCCAACAAGCGGGACAAGGAGGTTTGAACACCGGGGAGCTGTTTTTT
>15|TRBV24-1|TRBJ2-1|once|-
CATSPPGHRRDEQFF
TGTGCCACCAGCCCCCCGGGACACCGGAGAGATGAGCAGTTCTTC
>15|TRBV2|TRBJ2-7|-|TRBD1
CASSEFLGTGPGQYF
TGTGCCAGCAGTGAATTCTTGGGGACAGGCCCAGGGCAGTACTTC
>13|TRBV7-2|TRBJ2-5|-|TRBD1
CASSTGTVETQYF
TGTGCCAGCAGCACCGGGACAGTCGAGACCCAGTACTTC
>15|TRBV28|TRBJ2-3|-|TRBD2
CASSFLAGGSDTQYF
TGTGCCAGCAGTTTTCTAGCGGGAGGTTCTGATACGCAGTATTTT
>15|TRBV5-1|TRBJ2-7|few|TRBD2
CASSRVLAGSYEQYF
TGCGCCAGCAGCCGCGTACTAGCGGGCTCCTACGAGCAGTACTTC
>15|TRBV19|TRBJ2-2|-|TRBD1
CASSTGTANTGELFF
TGTGCCAGTAGTACGGGGACAGCGAACACCGGGGAGCTGTTTTTT
>16|TRBV5-4|TRBJ2-2|few|-
CASSLEPLLRVGELFF
TGTGCCAGCAGCCTCGAACCCCTACTGAGGGTCGGGGAGCTGTTTTTT
>14|TRBV30|TRBJ2-1|-|-
CACPSVRGYNEQFF
TGTGCCTGCCCTTCGGTGAGAGGATACAATGAGCAGTTCTTC
>14|TRBV5-1|TRBJ2-4|-|TRBD2
CASSSSAGNNIQYF
TGCGCCAGCAGCTCCTCAGCGGGAAACAACATTCAGTACTTC
>16|TRBV7-7|TRBJ2-7|-|-
CASSLKSGVRPYEQYF
TGTGCTAGCAGTCTTAAATCGGGGGTCCGTCCCTACGAGCAGTACTTC
>16|TRBV2|TRBJ1-6|-|TRBD1
CASSPLGGQGRSPLHF
TGTGCCAGCAGTCCCCTTGGGGGACAGGGTCGCTCACCCCTCCACTTT
>15|TRBV9|TRBJ1-5|-|TRBD1
CASSGGTGDIQPQHF
TGTGCCAGCAGCGGCGGGACAGGGGATATTCAGCCCCAGCATTTT
>14|TRBV19|TRBJ1-4|-|TRBD1
CASRAGTGGEKLFF
TGTGCCAGTAGGGCCGGGACAGGGGGGGAAAAACTGTTTTTT
>12|TRBV20-1|TRBJ2-1|-|-
CSASVRGKEQFF
TGCAGTGCTAGTGTACGGGGGAAGGAGCAGTTCTTC
>17|TRBV27|TRBJ1-4|-|TRBD1
CASSTGQGLPTNEKLFF
TGTGCCAGCAGCACTGGACAGGGTCTTCCAACTAATGAAAAACTGTTTTTT
>16|TRBV5-1|TRBJ1-1|-|TRBD1
CASSSGQVTFNTEAFF
TGCGCCAGCAGCTCGGGACAGGTCACGTTCAACACTGAAGCTTTCTTT
>15|TRBV28|TRBJ1-2|-|TRBD1
CASSSPGQGLGGYTF
TGTGCCAGCAGTTCCCCGGGACAGGGGTTGGGGGGCTACACCTTC
>16|TRBV9|TRBJ2-7|once|TRBD2
CASSPGGLANFGEQYF
TGTGCCAGCAGCCCAGGGGGACTAGCGAATTTTGGCGAGCAGTACTTC
>16|TRBV28|TRBJ2-1|-|TRBD2
CASSPITSVTYNEQFF
TGTGCCAGCAGTCCTATCACTAGCGTTACCTACAATGAGCAGTTCTTC
>12|TRBV2|TRBJ1-1|-|-
CASSADFLRAFF
TGTGCCAGCAGTGCCGACTTTCTCCGAGCTTTCTTT
>14|TRBV20-1|TRBJ2-7|-|TRBD2
CSASSSGSSYEQYF
TGCAGTGCTAGTTCCAGCGGGAGCTCCTACGAGCAGTACTTC
>15|TRBV7-6|TRBJ2-7|-|TRBD1
CASSSGTGGPYEQYF
TGTGCCAGCAGCAGCGGGACAGGGGGACCCTACGAGCAGTACTTC
>11|TRBV20-1|TRBJ2-2|-|-
CSAFRTGELFF
TGCAGTGCTTTCCGCACCGGGGAGCTGTTTTTT
>15|TRBV18|TRBJ2-1|-|-
CASSPRQGSMNEQFF
TGTGCCAGCTCACCACGTCAGGGGAGTATGAATGAGCAGTTCTTC
>15|TRBV6-5|TRBJ2-1|-|TRBD2
CASSPGLASNNEQFF
TGTGCCAGCAGTCCGGGACTAGCGTCTAACAATGAGCAGTTCTTC
>14|TRBV18|TRBJ2-7|-|TRBD2
CASSPRTGGYEQYF
TGTGCCAGCTCACCCCGGACGGGAGGCTACGAGCAGTACTTC
>17|TRBV7-6|TRBJ2-3|-|TRBD1
CASSLLGQGARADTQYF
TGTGCCAGCAGCTTACTAGGACAGGGGGCTAGGGCAGATACGCAGTATTTT
>16|TRBV5-1|TRBJ2-1|-|TRBD2
CASSLRTSGSMNEQFF
TGCGCCAGCAGCTTACGGACTAGCGGGAGTATGAATGAGCAGTTCTTC
>16|TRBV6-2/TRBV6-3|TRBJ2-7|-|-
CASSYSFSLVVYEQYF
TGTGCCAGCAGTTACTCGTTTAGCTTGGTGGTTTACGAGCAGTACTTC
>14|TRBV19|TRBJ1-5|-|-
CASSDRSYYQPQHF
TGTGCCAGTAGTGACAGATCCTACTATCAGCCCCAGCATTTT
>16|TRBV28|TRBJ1-3|-|-
CASSLSGLSSGNTIYF
TGTGCCAGCAGTTTATCGGGACTATCCTCTGGAAACACCATATATTTT
>16|TRBV28|TRBJ2-2|-|TRBD1
CASHPWTGKNTGELFF
TGTGCCAGCCACCCCTGGACAGGGAAAAACACCGGGGAGCTGTTTTTT
>14|TRBV5-4|TRBJ2-2|few|TRBD2
CASSPSGNTGELFF
TGTGCCAGCAGCCCTAGCGGGAACACCGGGGAGCTGTTTTTT
>15|TRBV4-1|TRBJ2-3|-|TRBD2
CASRGTSGDADTQYF
TGCGCCAGCAGAGGGACTAGCGGGGACGCAGATACGCAGTATTTT
>16|TRBV15|TRBJ1-4|-|TRBD1
CATSALKGGLGEKLFF
TGTGCCACCAGCGCCCTGAAAGGGGGCCTGGGTGAAAAACTGTTTTTT
>17|TRBV5-1|TRBJ2-5|-|TRBD2
CASWAGASGAGEETQYF
TGCGCCAGCTGGGCAGGGGCTAGCGGGGCCGGGGAAGAGACCCAGTACTTC
>14|TRBV7-9|TRBJ2-1|-|-
CASSFRDSYNEQFF
TGTGCCAGCAGCTTCCGGGACTCCTACAATGAGCAGTTCTTC
>14|TRBV7-9|TRBJ1-1|once|TRBD1
CASSRDRVRGEAFF
TGTGCCAGCAGCAGGGACAGGGTCCGAGGTGAAGCTTTCTTT
>14|TRBV14|TRBJ2-7|-|TRBD2
CASSRTSGSYEQYF
TGTGCCAGCAGCCGTACTAGCGGCTCCTACGAGCAGTACTTC
>11|TRBV28|TRBJ1-2|-|-
CASSLWAGYTF
TGTGCCAGCAGTTTATGGGCTGGCTACACCTTC